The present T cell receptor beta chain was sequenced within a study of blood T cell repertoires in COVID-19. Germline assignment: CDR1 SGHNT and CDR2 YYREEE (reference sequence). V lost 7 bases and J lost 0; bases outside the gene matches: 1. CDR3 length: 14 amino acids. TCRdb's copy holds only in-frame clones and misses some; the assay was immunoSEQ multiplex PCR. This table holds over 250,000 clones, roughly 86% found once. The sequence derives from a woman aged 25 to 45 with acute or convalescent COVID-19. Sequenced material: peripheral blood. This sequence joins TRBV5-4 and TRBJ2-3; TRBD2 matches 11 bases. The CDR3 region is CASLAGGSTDTQYF. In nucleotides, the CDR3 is TGTGCCAGCTTAGCGGGAGGGAGCACAGATACGCAGTATTTT.